These T cell receptor beta chains were read from a single sample in a study of cytomegalovirus exposure and HLA in healthy donors. Clones were sequenced by immunoSEQ multiplex PCR, and TCRdb holds only the in-frame ones, with some missing. The sample consists of 60,000 to 65,000 clones, around 87% of them appearing once. Sequenced input: PBMCs. The source is a young man in good health and CMV-seronegative. CDR3s leave out the opening cysteine and the closing phenylalanine or tryptophan.

V: TRBV5-4
CDR3: ASSLDHARGVNEQF

V: TRBV5-8
CDR3: ASSRDRANYGYT

V: TRBV7-8
CDR3: ASSLLGGWDTEAF

V: TRBV28
CDR3: ASSTMGAGGGNQPQH

V: TRBV6-1
CDR3: ASSPGQALGTQY

V: TRBV7-2
CDR3: ASSHRAIYEQY

V: TRBV5-1
CDR3: ASSSPPGEQY

V: TRBV10-1
CDR3: ASSESSSGTDTQY

V: TRBV7-9
CDR3: ASSLWSSGSGTQY

V: TRBV7-6
CDR3: ASSSTYTEAF

V: TRBV5-4
CDR3: ASSLVGGEYGYT

V: TRBV27
CDR3: ASRTGDSNQPQH